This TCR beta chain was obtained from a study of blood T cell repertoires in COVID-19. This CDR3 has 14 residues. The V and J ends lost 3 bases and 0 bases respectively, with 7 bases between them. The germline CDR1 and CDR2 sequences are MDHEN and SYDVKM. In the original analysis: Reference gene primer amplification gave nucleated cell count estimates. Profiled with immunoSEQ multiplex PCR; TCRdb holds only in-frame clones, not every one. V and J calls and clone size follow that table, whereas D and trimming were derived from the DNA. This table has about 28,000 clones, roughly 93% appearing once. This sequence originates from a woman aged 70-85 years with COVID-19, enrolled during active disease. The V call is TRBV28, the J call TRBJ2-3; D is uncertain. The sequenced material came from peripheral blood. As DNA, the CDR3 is TGTGCCAGCAGTTTGGTAGTTAGCACAGATACGCAGTATTTT. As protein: CASSLVVSTDTQYF. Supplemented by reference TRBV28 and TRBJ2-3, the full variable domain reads DVKVTQSSRYLVKRTGEKVFLECVQDMDHENMFWYRQDPGLGLRLIYFSYDVKMKEKGDIPEGYSVSREKKERFSLILESASTNQTSMYLCASSLVVSTDTQYFGPGTRLTVL.